This T cell receptor (beta chain) originates from a study of T-cell memory formation after mild COVID-19. TCRdb processed the 5' RACE reads anew with MiXCR; each CDR3 protein has one entry. The sample lists tens of thousands of distinct CDR3 sequences, approximately 15% occurring once. With 0 bases removed from V and 2 bases from J, the gap between germline ends came to 12 bases. The CDR3 totals 16 residues. Per the germline V gene, CDR1 is SEHNR and CDR2 is FQNEAQ (reference sequence). The sequencing input was PBMCs or a T cell subset sorted from them (not recorded which). The chain is built from TRBV7-9 and TRBJ2-3; TRBD1 might be the D (6 bases). This clonotype was sampled from an adult woman who had mild COVID-19 (a few samples of this study predate the infection). Cell type and time point are not known. CDR3 bases: TGTGCCAGCAGCTTAGCAGAGGGGGTCAACACAGATACGCAGTATTTT. Its translation: CASSLAEGVNTDTQYF.